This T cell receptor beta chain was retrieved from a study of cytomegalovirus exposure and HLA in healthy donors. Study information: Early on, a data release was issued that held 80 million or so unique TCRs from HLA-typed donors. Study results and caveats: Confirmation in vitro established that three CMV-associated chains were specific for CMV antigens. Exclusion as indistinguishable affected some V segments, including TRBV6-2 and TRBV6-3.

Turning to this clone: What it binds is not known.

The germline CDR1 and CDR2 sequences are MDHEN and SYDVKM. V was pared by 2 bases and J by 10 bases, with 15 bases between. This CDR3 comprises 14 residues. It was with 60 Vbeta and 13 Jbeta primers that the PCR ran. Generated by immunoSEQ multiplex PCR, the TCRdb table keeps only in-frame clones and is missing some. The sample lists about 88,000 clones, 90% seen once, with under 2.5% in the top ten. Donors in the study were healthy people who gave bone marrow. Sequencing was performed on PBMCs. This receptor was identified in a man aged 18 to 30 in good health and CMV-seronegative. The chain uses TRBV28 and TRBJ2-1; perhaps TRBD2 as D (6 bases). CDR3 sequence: CASSLAGSREEQFF. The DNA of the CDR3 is TGTGCCAGCAGTTTAGCGGGGTCGAGGGAGGAGCAGTTCTTC. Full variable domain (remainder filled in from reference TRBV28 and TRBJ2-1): DVKVTQSSRYLVKRTGEKVFLECVQDMDHENMFWYRQDPGLGLRLIYFSYDVKMKEKGDIPEGYSVSREKKERFSLILESASTNQTSMYLCASSLAGSREEQFFGPGTRLTVL.